This T cell receptor beta chain originates from a study of T cell changes during pregnancy in multiple sclerosis. The germline V gene encodes CDR1 SGDLS and CDR2 YYNGEE. V was pared by 0 bases and J by 4 bases, with 5 bases of the junction left unmatched. The CDR3 is made up of 16 amino acids. Using immunoSEQ multiplex PCR, the repertoire was profiled, and TCRdb retains in-frame clones only, with some absent. The data show approximately 50,000 clones, about 89% seen once. The sequences come from CD8+ T cells from peripheral blood mononuclear cells, collected after pregnancy. This TCR was sampled from a female donor with multiple sclerosis, enrolled in a pregnancy study. The rearrangement links TRBV9 to TRBJ2-5, with 11 bases identical to TRBD2. CDR3 DNA: TGTGCCAGCAGCGTAGGGCTAGCGGGGGGTATAGAGACCCAGTACTTC. Residues: CASSVGLAGGIETQYF.